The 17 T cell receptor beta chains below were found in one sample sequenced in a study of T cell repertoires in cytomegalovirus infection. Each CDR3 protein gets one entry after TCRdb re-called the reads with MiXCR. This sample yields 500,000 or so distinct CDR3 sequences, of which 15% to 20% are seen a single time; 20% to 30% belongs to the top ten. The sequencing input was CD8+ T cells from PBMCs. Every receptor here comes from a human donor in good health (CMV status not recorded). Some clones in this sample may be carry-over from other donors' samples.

The CDR3, as DNA: TGCAGTGCTCTTCCGGGGCTCGAGCAGTACTTC. Residues: CSALPGLEQYF. The chain couples TRBV20-1 to TRBJ2-7; D might be TRBD1 or TRBD2, each matching 5 bases. This CDR3 region has 11 residues. Germline lookup yields CDR1 DFQATT and CDR2 SNEGSKA (reference sequence). V was shortened by 5 bases and J by 6 bases, with 11 bases between the two germline ends.

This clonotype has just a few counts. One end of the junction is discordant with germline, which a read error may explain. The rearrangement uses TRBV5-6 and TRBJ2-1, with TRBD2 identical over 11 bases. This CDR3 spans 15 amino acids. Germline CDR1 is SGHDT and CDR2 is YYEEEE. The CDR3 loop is CASSSGTSGVNGQFF. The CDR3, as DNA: TGTGCCAGCAGCTCCGGGACTAGCGGAGTCAATGGGCAGTTCTTC. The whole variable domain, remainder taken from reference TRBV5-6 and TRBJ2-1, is DAGVTQSPTHLIKTRGQQVTLRCSPKSGHDTVSWYQQALGQGPQFIFQYYEEEERQRGNFPDRFSGHQFPNYSSELNVNALLLGDSALYLCASSSGTSGVNGQFFGPGTRLTVL.

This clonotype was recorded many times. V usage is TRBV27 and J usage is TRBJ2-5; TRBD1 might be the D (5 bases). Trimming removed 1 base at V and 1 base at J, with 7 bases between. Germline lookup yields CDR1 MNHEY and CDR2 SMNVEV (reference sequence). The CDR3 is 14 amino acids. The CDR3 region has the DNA TGTGCCAGCAGTTTATTTCAGGGCCAAGAGACCCAGTACTTC. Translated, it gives CASSLFQGQETQYF.

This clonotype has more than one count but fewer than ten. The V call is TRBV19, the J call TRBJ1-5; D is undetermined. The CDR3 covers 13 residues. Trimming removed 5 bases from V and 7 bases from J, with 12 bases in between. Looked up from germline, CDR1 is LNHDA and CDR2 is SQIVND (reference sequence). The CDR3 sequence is CASSVGGYQPQHF. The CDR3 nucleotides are TGTGCCAGTAGTGTGGGAGGCTACCAGCCCCAGCATTTT.

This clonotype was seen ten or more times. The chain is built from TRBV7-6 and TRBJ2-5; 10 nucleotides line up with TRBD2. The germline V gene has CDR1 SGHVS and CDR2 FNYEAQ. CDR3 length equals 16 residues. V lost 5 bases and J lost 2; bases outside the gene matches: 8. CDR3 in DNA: TGTGCCAGCAGCCCCCGGACTAGCGGCCTACAAGAGACCCAGTACTTC. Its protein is CASSPRTSGLQETQYF.

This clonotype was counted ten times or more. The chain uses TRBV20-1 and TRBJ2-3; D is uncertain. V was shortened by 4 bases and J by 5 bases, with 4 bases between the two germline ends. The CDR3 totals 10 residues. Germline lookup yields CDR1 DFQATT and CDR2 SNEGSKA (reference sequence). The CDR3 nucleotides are TGCAGTGCTAAACGAGATACGCAGTATTTT. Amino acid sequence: CSAKRDTQYF.

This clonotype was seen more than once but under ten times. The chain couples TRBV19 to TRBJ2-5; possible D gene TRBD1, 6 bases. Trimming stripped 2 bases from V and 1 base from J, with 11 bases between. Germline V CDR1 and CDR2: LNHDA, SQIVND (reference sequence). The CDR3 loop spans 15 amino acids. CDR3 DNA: TGTGCCAGTAGTATAATCAGGGGCCCCCAAGAGACCCAGTACTTC. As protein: CASSIIRGPQETQYF.

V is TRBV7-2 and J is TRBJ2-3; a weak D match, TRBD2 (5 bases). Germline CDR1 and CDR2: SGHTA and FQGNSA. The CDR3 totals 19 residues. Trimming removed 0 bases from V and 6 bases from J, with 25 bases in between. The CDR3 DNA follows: TGTGCCAGCAGCTTAGCGGAGGTACTAGTCGGGGTCCATGAGGATACGCAGTATTTT. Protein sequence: CASSLAEVLVGVHEDTQYF.

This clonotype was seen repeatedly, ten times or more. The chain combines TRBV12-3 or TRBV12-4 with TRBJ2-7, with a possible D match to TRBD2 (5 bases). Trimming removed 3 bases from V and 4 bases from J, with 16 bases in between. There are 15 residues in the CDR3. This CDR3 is CASSLAGNGGYEQYF. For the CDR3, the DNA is TGTGCCAGCAGTTTGGCCGGGAATGGCGGATACGAGCAGTACTTC.

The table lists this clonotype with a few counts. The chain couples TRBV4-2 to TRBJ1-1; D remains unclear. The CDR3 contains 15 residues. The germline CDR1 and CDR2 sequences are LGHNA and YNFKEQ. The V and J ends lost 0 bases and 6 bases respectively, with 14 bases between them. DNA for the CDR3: TGTGCCAGCAGCCAAGACGGACCCTCCGGCGCTGAAGCTTTCTTT. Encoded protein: CASSQDGPSGAEAFF.

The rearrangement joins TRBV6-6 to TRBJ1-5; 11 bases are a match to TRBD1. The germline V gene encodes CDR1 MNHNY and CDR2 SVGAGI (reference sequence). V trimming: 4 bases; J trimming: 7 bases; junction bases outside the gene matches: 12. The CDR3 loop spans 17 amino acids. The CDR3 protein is CASSFRTGTGGRQPQHF. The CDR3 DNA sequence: TGTGCCAGCAGTTTTCGCACCGGGACAGGGGGGAGGCAGCCCCAGCATTTT.

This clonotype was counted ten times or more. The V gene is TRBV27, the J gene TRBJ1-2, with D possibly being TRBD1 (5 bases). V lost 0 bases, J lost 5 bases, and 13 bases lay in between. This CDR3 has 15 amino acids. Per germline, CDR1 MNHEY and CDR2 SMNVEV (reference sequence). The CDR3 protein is CASSLSLDSTYGYTF. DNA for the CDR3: TGTGCCAGCAGTTTATCTCTCGACAGCACATATGGCTACACCTTC.

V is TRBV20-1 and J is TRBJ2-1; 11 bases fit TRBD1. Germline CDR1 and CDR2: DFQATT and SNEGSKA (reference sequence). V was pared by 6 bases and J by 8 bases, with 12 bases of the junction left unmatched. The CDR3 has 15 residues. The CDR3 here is CSASTRDRGLHEQFF. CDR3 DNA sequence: TGCAGTGCCTCAACCCGGGACAGGGGGTTACATGAGCAGTTCTTC.

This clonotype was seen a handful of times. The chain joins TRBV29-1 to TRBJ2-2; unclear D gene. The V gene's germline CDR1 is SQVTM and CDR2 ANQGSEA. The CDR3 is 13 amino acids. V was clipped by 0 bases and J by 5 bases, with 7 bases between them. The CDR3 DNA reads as TGCAGCGTTGAAGAGGGGAAGACCGGGGAGCTGTTTTTT. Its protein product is CSVEEGKTGELFF.

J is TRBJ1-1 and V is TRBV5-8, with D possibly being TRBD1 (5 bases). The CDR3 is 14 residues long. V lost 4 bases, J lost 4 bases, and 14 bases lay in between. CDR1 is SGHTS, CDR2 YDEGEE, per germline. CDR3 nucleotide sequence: TGTGCCAGCAGCATCCGGGACGGCTTCACTGAAGCTTTCTTT. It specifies CASSIRDGFTEAFF.

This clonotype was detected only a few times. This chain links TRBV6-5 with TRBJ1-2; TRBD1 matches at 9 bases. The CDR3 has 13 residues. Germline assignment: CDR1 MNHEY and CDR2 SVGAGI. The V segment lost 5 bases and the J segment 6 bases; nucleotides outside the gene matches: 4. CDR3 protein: CASSAWTGDGYTF. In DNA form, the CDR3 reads TGTGCCAGCAGTGCTTGGACAGGGGATGGCTACACCTTC.

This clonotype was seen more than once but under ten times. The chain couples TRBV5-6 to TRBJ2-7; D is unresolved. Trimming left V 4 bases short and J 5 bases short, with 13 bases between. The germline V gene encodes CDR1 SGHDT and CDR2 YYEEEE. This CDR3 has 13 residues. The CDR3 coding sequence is TGTGCCAGCAGCCCCGAGAGTACCAACGAGCAGTACTTC. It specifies CASSPESTNEQYF.